This T cell receptor beta chain was documented in a study of T cell repertoires in cytomegalovirus infection. Across the whole study: CMV infection and matching HLA type were both indicated by public TCR beta signatures.

Whole-study results and caveats: Dominant in the ex vivo response were TCR beta clonotypes restricted by HLA-C and specific for CMV. Accumulated public TCR beta family frequency recognized individuals carrying CMV together with the relevant HLA.

TCRdb analysed the reads with MiXCR anew, one entry per CDR3 protein. The sample includes hundreds of thousands of distinct CDR3 sequences, 29% seen only once; the top ten take over 15%. The CDR3 contains 13 residues. From germline, CDR1 is SEHNR and CDR2 FQNEAQ (reference sequence). V lost 1 base to trimming and J lost 4 bases, with 7 bases between them. On this clonotype: No antigen is known for it.

The sequencing used cultured PBMCs, collected from culture after CMV antigen stimulation. V and J are TRBV7-9 and TRBJ1-2; no reliable D call. The receptor's source is a human donor in good health (CMV status not recorded). Some clones in this sample may be carry-over from other donors' samples. CDR3 amino acids: CASSLEVRYGYTF. The CDR3, as DNA: TGTGCCAGCAGCTTAGAGGTCCGCTATGGCTACACCTTC.